Sequencing of this T cell receptor (beta chain) was carried out in a study of blood T cell repertoires in COVID-19. Trimming took 0 bases from V and 6 from J, leaving 12 bases between them. Germline-derived CDR1 and CDR2 are SGHTA and FQGNSA. The CDR3 spans 14 residues. Authors' analysis steps: Amplification of reference gene primers was used by the study to estimate nucleated cell counts. TCRdb's table, derived via immunoSEQ multiplex PCR, lists solely in-frame clones and lacks some. The V and J calls and clone size are taken from that table; D and trimming were inferred from the DNA. The table has 200,000 to 250,000 clones, roughly four fifths seen once.

The sequence was obtained from a woman aged 40 to 50 who had been exposed to COVID-19. J is TRBJ2-7 and V is TRBV7-2; D is uncertain. Sequencing used PBMCs or T cells enriched from blood (not recorded which). CDR3 residues: CASSLAGPPAEQYF. The CDR3 DNA sequence: TGTGCCAGCAGCTTAGCTGGGCCCCCAGCCGAGCAGTACTTC.